The clone carrying this T cell receptor beta chain showed up just a few times. The source of the sample is a study of shared clonotypes between healthy human individuals. Only in-frame clones appear in the TCRdb table, and some are missing; sequencing was by immunoSEQ multiplex PCR. The data show 2 million to 3 million clones, approximately 92% seen once. The CDR3 extends over 15 amino acids. From germline, CDR1 is SGHAT and CDR2 FQDESV (reference sequence). V lost 5 bases, J lost 3 bases, and 3 bases stayed unmatched. Material for sequencing was naive CD4+ T cells sorted from blood. Subset indicated: CD45RA+ positively selected. The chain uses TRBV11-1 and TRBJ1-6; 8 bases agree with TRBD1. The source of this sequence is a man between 18 and 29 years old in good health. The CDR3 loop reads CASSVGTGYNSPLHF. The CDR3 nucleotides read TGTGCCAGCAGCGTCGGGACAGGCTATAATTCACCCCTCCACTTT. Full variable domain (rest looked up from reference TRBV11-1 and TRBJ1-6): EAEVAQSPRYKITEKSQAVAFWCDPISGHATLYWYRQILGQGPELLVQFQDESVVDDSQLPKDRFSAERLKGVDSTLKIQPAELGDSAMYLCASSVGTGYNSPLHFGNGTRLTVT.